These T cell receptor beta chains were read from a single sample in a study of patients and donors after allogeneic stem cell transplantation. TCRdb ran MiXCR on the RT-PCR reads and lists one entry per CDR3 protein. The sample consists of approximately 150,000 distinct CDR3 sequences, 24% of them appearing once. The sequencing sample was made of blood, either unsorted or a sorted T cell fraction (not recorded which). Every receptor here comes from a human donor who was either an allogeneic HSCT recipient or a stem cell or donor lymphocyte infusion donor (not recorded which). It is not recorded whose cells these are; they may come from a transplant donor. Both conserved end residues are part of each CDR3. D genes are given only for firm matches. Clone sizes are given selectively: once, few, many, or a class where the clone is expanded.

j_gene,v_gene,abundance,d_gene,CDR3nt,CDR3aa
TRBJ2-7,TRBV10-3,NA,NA,TGTGCCATCAGTCAGGAGGGCGAGCAGTACTTC,CAISQEGEQYF
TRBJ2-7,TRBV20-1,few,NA,TGCAGTGCGCGGACAGACACGTACGAGCAGTACTTC,CSARTDTYEQYF
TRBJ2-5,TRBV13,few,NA,TGTGCCAGCAGCTTACTAGCTCTGGGGGGCCAAGAGACCCAGTACTTC,CASSLLALGGQETQYF
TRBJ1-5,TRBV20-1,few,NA,TGCAGTGCTAGAGAGCTACAGGGCGTAAATCAGCCCCAGCATTTT,CSARELQGVNQPQHF
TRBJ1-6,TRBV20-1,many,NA,TGCAGTGGAGGGGACTCCTATAATTCACCCCTCCACTTT,CSGGDSYNSPLHF
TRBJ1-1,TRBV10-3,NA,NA,TGTGCCATCAGTGGTGTAGGGCAGAACACTGAAGCTTTCTTT,CAISGVGQNTEAFF
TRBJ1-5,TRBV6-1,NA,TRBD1,TGTGTCAGCTGGGACAGCTGGATTGCGCCCCAGCATTTT,CVSWDSWIAPQHF
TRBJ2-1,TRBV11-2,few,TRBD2,TGTGCCAGCAGCGCTCGGACTAGCGGCTCCTACAATGAGCAGTTCTTC,CASSARTSGSYNEQFF
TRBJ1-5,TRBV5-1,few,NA,TGCGCCAGCAGAAGGGACGTACGGGATCAGCCCCAGCATTTT,CASRRDVRDQPQHF
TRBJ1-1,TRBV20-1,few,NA,TGCAGTGCTAGACTACTGACAGGTTCTGAGGCTGAAGCTTTCTTT,CSARLLTGSEAEAFF
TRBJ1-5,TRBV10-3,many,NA,TGTGCCATCAGTGCAGGGGAGGAGCAGCCCCAGCATTTT,CAISAGEEQPQHF
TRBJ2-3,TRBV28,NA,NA,TGTGCCAGCAGTTTCCTGGCCAGTCGGAAAGACGGCACAGATACGCAGTATTTT,CASSFLASRKDGTDTQYF
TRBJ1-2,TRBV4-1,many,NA,TGCGCCAGCAGCCAAGATCTAGGGGTCGGCTACACCTTC,CASSQDLGVGYTF
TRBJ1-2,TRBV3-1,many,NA,TGTGCCAGCACCTCTCTGCACCACAGGTTCATCTTC,CASTSLHHRFIF
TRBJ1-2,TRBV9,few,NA,TGTGCCAGCAGCCTATCTACAGGGTCCTATGGCTACACCTTC,CASSLSTGSYGYTF
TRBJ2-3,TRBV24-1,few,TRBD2,TGTGCCACCAGCCCACGAGGGCGGGAGAGATCAACAGATACGCAGTATTTT,CATSPRGRERSTDTQYF
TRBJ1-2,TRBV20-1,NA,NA,TGCAGTGCTAGCCTCGTACGACAGATTAACTATGGCTACACCTTC,CSASLVRQINYGYTF
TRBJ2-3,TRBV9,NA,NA,TGTGCCAGCAGCGTACCAGGGAGAGACACAGATGCGCAGTATTTT,CASSVPGRDTDAQYF
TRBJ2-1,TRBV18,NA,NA,TGTGCCAGCCCGGTGGTTGAGCAGTTCTTC,CASPVVEQFF
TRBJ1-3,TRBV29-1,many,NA,TGCAGCGCCCAAACGTTCGTGGGAAACACCATATATTTT,CSAQTFVGNTIYF
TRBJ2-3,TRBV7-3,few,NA,TGTGCCAGCAGCCTGGGACTCGTCACAGATACGCAGTATTTT,CASSLGLVTDTQYF
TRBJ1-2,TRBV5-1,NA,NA,TGCGCCAGCAGCTTGACCGGTGGTGCAAGTGGCTACACCTTC,CASSLTGGASGYTF
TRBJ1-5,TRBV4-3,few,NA,TGCGCCAGCAGCCAAGTATGCGAGGGAGAACCCCAGCATTTT,CASSQVCEGEPQHF
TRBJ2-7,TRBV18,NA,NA,TGTGCCAGCTCACAGACGCGGGACACCTCCTACGAGCAGTACTTC,CASSQTRDTSYEQYF
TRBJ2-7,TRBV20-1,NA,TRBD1,TGCAGTGCTAGAGCCATCAAGGGGGCGCCCTACGAGCAGTACTTC,CSARAIKGAPYEQYF
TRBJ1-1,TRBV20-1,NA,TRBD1,TGCTCTGCCGGGACAGGGTTTGAAGCTTTCTTT,CSAGTGFEAFF
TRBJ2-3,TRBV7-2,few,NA,TGTGCCAGCAGCTTGGGGCCCAGGGGAGTGACAGATACGCAGTATTTT,CASSLGPRGVTDTQYF
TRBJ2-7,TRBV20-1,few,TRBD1,TGCAGTGCTAGAGTGACAGGGATCTACGAGCAGTACTTC,CSARVTGIYEQYF
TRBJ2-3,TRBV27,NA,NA,TGTGCCAGCAGGAAACAGGGTGGCGCAGATACGCAGTATTTT,CASRKQGGADTQYF
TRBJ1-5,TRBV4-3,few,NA,TGCGCCAGCAGCCAAGAGTCGGGTCAGCCCCAGCATTTT,CASSQESGQPQHF
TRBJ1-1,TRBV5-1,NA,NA,TGCGCCAGCACGACCAGGGGCCTGTGCATGAACACTGAAGCTTTCTTT,CASTTRGLCMNTEAFF
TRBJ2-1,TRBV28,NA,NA,TGTGCCAGCAGTCCAACTCCGGGGAGGTCCTACAATGAGCAGTTCTTC,CASSPTPGRSYNEQFF
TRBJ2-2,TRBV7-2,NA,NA,TGTGCCAGCAGGGACCCGGCGGTCGGGGAGCTGTTTTTT,CASRDPAVGELFF
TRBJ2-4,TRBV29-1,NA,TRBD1,TGCAGCGTTACTACAGGGGGCGCGAATTACATTCAGTACTTC,CSVTTGGANYIQYF
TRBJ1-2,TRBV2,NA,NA,TGTGCCAGCAGTGAGGAACACCTAGACTATGGCTACACCTTC,CASSEEHLDYGYTF
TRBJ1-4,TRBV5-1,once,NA,TGCGCCAGCAGCTTGGGAGGGGCCTCACTGTTTTTT,CASSLGGASLFF
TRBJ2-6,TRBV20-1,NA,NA,TGCAGTGCCAGGACTTCCCCTCGGTCCCCTGGGGCCAACGTCCTGACTTTC,CSARTSPRSPGANVLTF
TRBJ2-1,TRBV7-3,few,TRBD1,TGTGCCAGCAGCTTAATGGCCGGGACAGGGGATAACAATGAGCAGTTCTTC,CASSLMAGTGDNNEQFF
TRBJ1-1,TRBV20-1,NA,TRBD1,TGCAGTGCCGTACGACAGGGGGGAACTGAAGCTTTCTTT,CSAVRQGGTEAFF
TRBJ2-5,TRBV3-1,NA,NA,TGTGCCAGCAGCCAAGATACGTACGCCAGCCTCCTCCAAGAGACCCAGTACTTC,CASSQDTYASLLQETQYF
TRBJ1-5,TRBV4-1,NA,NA,TGCGCCAGCAGCCAAGTCTACCAAATGCCCCAGCATTTT,CASSQVYQMPQHF
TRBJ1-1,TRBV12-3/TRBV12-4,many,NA,TGTGCCAGCAGCTTTCCGAACACTGAAGCTTTCTTT,CASSFPNTEAFF
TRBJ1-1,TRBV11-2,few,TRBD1,TGTGCCAGCAGCCAGACAGGGGTTCGATCCATGAACACTGAAGCTTTCTTT,CASSQTGVRSMNTEAFF
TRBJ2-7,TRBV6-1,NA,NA,TGTGCCAGCAGTGACACCCCAGGCTCCGAGCAGTACTTC,CASSDTPGSEQYF